This T cell receptor beta chain was sequenced in a study of T-cell memory formation after mild COVID-19. General observations from the study: CD4+ contracting clones lay mainly in CM and EM, CD8+ ones in EMRA. CD4/CD8 balance held among clones contracting day 15 to 85, and later expanders leaned CD4+.

Looked up from germline, CDR1 is SGDLS and CDR2 is YYNGEE. Trimming at V came to 4 bases and at J to 6 bases, leaving 15 bases not matched to a gene. The CDR3 contains 16 residues. This clonotype was detected once. Its antigen is not identified. From 5'RACE with constant-segment primers came TCR alpha and TCR beta cDNA libraries that carried sample barcodes and UMIs. Each CDR3 protein is one row after TCRdb ran MiXCR on the 5' RACE reads. The repertoire holds over 500,000 distinct CDR3 sequences, 17% seen once, with around 7.8% in the top ten. The rearrangement uses TRBV9 and TRBJ1-2; 7 nucleotides align to TRBD1. This TCR derives from an adult woman who had mild COVID-19 (a few samples of this study predate the infection). Cell type and time point are not known. Input material: PBMCs or a T cell subset sorted from them (not recorded which). The CDR3 reads CASSPHKGDRRDGYTF. The CDR3 DNA sequence: TGTGCCAGCAGCCCCCACAAGGGGGACAGAAGAGATGGCTACACCTTC.